What follows are 20 T cell receptor beta chains derived from one specimen sequenced in a study of blood T cell repertoires in COVID-19. Data came from immunoSEQ multiplex PCR; TCRdb stores just in-frame clones and leaves some out. This table has approximately 250,000 clones, over 75% appearing once. Sequenced material: peripheral blood. These receptors all stem from a human donor in a cohort sampled during active COVID-19.

V usage is TRBV11-1 and J usage is TRBJ2-7; possibly TRBD2 for D (6 bases). V was trimmed by 3 bases and J by 1 base, leaving 16 bases between them. The CDR3 has 16 amino acids. The germline CDR1 and CDR2 sequences are SGHAT and FQDESV (reference sequence). The DNA for the CDR3 is TGTGCCAGCAGCTTTGGGGGGTTGGACGGATCCTACGAGCAGTACTTC. Its translation is CASSFGGLDGSYEQYF.

V usage is TRBV9 and J usage is TRBJ2-1, with D maybe TRBD2 (6 bases). With 2 bases removed from V and 7 bases from J, the gap between germline ends came to 13 bases. Per the germline V gene, CDR1 is SGDLS and CDR2 is YYNGEE. This CDR3 region has 14 residues. In DNA, the CDR3 is TGTGCCAGCAGCGTCCGGGACTGGCAGAATGAGCAGTTCTTC. It specifies CASSVRDWQNEQFF.

The chain combines TRBV6-5 with TRBJ2-5; a possible D gene is TRBD2 (5 bases). V gave up 2 bases and J gave up 5 bases, with 12 bases separating them. Germline loops: CDR1 MNHEY, CDR2 SVGAGI. This CDR3 region has 14 residues. The CDR3 loop reads CASSYDGVGETQYF. The CDR3 coding sequence is TGTGCCAGCAGTTACGACGGGGTCGGTGAGACCCAGTACTTC.

This clone was picked up a small number of times. The rearrangement links TRBV5-1 to TRBJ1-4, with 8 bases lining up with TRBD1. CDR1 SGHRS and CDR2 YFSETQ come from the germline V gene. This CDR3 contains 14 residues. V shed 6 bases and J 8 bases; nucleotides not matched to a gene: 9. CDR3 loop: CASTRQGLREKLFF. The DNA of the CDR3 is TGCGCCAGCACACGACAGGGGCTTCGGGAAAAACTGTTTTTT.

This clone was counted between two and nine times. The chain joins TRBV7-2 to TRBJ2-5; D not certain. There are 15 residues in the CDR3. V was clipped by 6 bases and J by 5 bases, with 19 bases between them. Germline CDR1 reads SGHTA; CDR2 reads FQGNSA. Here the CDR3 DNA reads TGTGCCAGCAGTTCCGACCCCGGTCAGGCGGAGACCCAGTACTTC. Translation gives CASSSDPGQAETQYF.

The gene calls are TRBV21-1 and TRBJ2-7; the table calls TRBD2, which could not be checked here. TRBV21-1 is a recognized pseudogene. CDR3 length equals 14 residues. As DNA, the CDR3 is TGTGCCAGCAGCAAAGCTGGCCTGGGAGACGAGCAGTACTTC. Its translation: CASSKAGLGDEQYF.

CDR3 nucleotide sequence: TGTGCCAGCAGCAGGGACAGAGGGGGCTACACCTTC. Protein: CASSRDRGGYTF. The genes are TRBV2 and TRBJ1-2, with 7 bases fitting TRBD1. This CDR3 spans 12 amino acids. The trim removed 6 bases at V and 8 bases at J, leaving 6 bases unmatched. Germline CDR1 and CDR2: SNHLY and FYNNEI. The full variable domain, rest sourced from reference TRBV2 and TRBJ1-2, is EPEVTQTPSHQVTQMGQEVILRCVPISNHLYFYWYRQILGQKVEFLVSFYNNEISEKSEIFDDQFSVERPDGSNFTLKIRSTKLEDSAMYFCASSRDRGGYTFGSGTRLTVV.

As concerns this clone: Distinct nucleotide sequences in the sample also encode this CDR3. V is TRBV24-1 and J is TRBJ2-3; unclear D gene. V lost 4 bases and J 0 bases, leaving 4 bases between the germline ends. Germline lookup yields CDR1 KGHDR and CDR2 SFDVKD. This CDR3 comprises 13 residues. The CDR3 sequence is CATSDPSTDTQYF. CDR3 bases: TGTGCCACCAGTGACCCTAGCACAGATACGCAGTATTTT.

This rearrangement joins TRBV28 to TRBJ2-3; 9 positions agree with TRBD2. The CDR3 length is 15 residues. J was trimmed by 0 bases and V by 4 bases; bases with no gene match: 2. The V gene's germline CDR1 is MDHEN and CDR2 SYDVKM. The CDR3: CASSSTSGSTDTQYF. The CDR3 coding sequence is TGTGCCAGCAGTTCGACTAGCGGAAGCACAGATACGCAGTATTTT.

V is TRBV5-6 and J is TRBJ1-2; 8 nucleotides agree with TRBD1. Germline CDR1 reads SGHDT; CDR2 reads YYEEEE. This CDR3 is 13 amino acids long. V shed 2 bases and J 8 bases; nucleotides not matched to a gene: 5. The DNA for the CDR3 is TGTGCCAGCAGCTTACAGGGGGTAAGCGGCTACACCTTC. Residues: CASSLQGVSGYTF.

This clone came up many times. This chain connects TRBV2 to TRBJ2-1, with TRBD1 as a possible D gene (6 bases). V dropped 3 bases and J dropped 10 bases, with 13 bases sitting between them. Germline assignment: CDR1 SNHLY and CDR2 FYNNEI. This CDR3 is 13 amino acids long. CDR3 region: CASSDVGQLEQFF. The DNA of the CDR3 is TGTGCCAGCAGTGACGTCGGACAGTTGGAGCAGTTCTTC.

This clone was observed many times. The chain recombines TRBV6-5 with TRBJ1-3; 10 bases line up with TRBD1. V was pared by 2 bases and J by 3 bases, with 4 bases of the junction left unmatched. In germline, CDR1 is MNHEY, CDR2 SVGAGI. The CDR3 runs to 16 residues. The DNA for the CDR3 is TGTGCCAGCAGTTACGCCGGACAGGGGGGTGGAAACACCATATATTTT. This sequence encodes CASSYAGQGGGNTIYF.

The table lists this clone with many counts. The chain is built from TRBV6-5 and TRBJ2-7; unclear D gene. The V end lost 0 bases, the J end lost 2 bases, and 11 bases lay between the germline ends. In germline, CDR1 is MNHEY, CDR2 SVGAGI. The CDR3 is 15 residues long. CDR3 bases: TGTGCCAGCAGTTACTCGCTCACAGCACCCTACGAGCAGTACTTC. This gives the protein CASSYSLTAPYEQYF.

V gene TRBV3-1 (or the pseudogene TRBV3-2) combines with J gene TRBJ2-7; D unclear. The V and J ends lost 7 bases and 0 bases respectively, with 4 bases between them. Germline loops: CDR1 LGHDT, CDR2 YNNKEL (reference sequence). The CDR3 runs to 11 residues. The CDR3 reads CASTLSYEQYF. For the CDR3, the DNA is TGTGCCAGCACCCTCTCCTACGAGCAGTACTTC.

The gene calls are TRBV7-8 and TRBJ2-1; 7 bases align to TRBD1. The CDR3 is 15 residues long. V shed 7 bases, J shed 5 bases, and the junction held 11 bases outside the gene matches. Per germline, CDR1 SGHVS and CDR2 FQNEAQ. Here the CDR3 reads CASTPGGSGNNEQFF. CDR3 DNA: TGTGCCAGCACTCCAGGGGGAAGCGGAAACAATGAGCAGTTCTTC.

The chain combines TRBV7-6 with TRBJ2-3, with 7 bases matching TRBD2. This CDR3 comprises 17 residues. The germline V gene encodes CDR1 SGHVS and CDR2 FNYEAQ. Trimming at V came to 5 bases and at J to 6 bases, leaving 17 bases not matched to a gene. The CDR3 DNA reads TGTGCCAGCAGCGGGGAGGGACGACCAGAATCCTCGGATACGCAGTATTTT. Translation: CASSGEGRPESSDTQYF.

As concerns this clone: Other DNA sequences in the same sample also yield this CDR3. The chain has TRBV19 and TRBJ2-3, with 7 positions matching TRBD2. The CDR3 runs to 12 residues. The junction had 1 base not matched to a gene; V was cut back by 5 bases and J by 5 bases. Germline V gene sequence: CDR1 LNHDA, CDR2 SQIVND (reference sequence). CDR3: CASSPGGDTQYF. The CDR3 nucleotides are TGTGCCAGTAGTCCGGGGGGAGATACGCAGTATTTT.

The rearrangement joins TRBV28 to TRBJ1-1; TRBD1 matches at 10 bases. Germline V gene sequence: CDR1 MDHEN, CDR2 SYDVKM. The CDR3 consists of 17 residues. The J segment lost 1 base and the V segment lost 5 bases, leaving 10 bases of the junction unmatched. DNA for the CDR3: TGTGCCAGCAGTCCTTATTTTGACAGGGGGCGGAACACTGAAGCTTTCTTT. Amino acid sequence: CASSPYFDRGRNTEAFF.

The CDR3 protein is CASSLGRDFSYEQYF. DNA of the CDR3: TGTGCCAGCAGTTTAGGGAGGGACTTCTCCTACGAGCAGTACTTC. The rearrangement uses TRBV28 and TRBJ2-7; TRBD2 agrees at 7 bases. CDR3 length equals 15 residues. The V gene's germline CDR1 is MDHEN and CDR2 SYDVKM. V shed 2 bases and J 0 bases; nucleotides not matched to a gene: 4.

This clone was counted between two and nine times. J is TRBJ2-2 and V is TRBV11-2; unclear D gene. The germline CDR1 and CDR2 sequences are SGHAT and FQNNGV. CDR3 size: 16 residues. V lost 1 base and J lost 2, with 11 bases in between. The CDR3 DNA follows: TGTGCCAGCAGCTTAGTGGCTGGCCTTAACACCGGGGAGCTGTTTTTT. This translates into CASSLVAGLNTGELFF.